These 15 T cell receptor beta chains came from one sample sequenced in a study of naive and memory T cell subsets. Study-level results: Naive repertoires, especially CD8, held a few larger clonotypes, possibly memory cells re-expressing CD45RA.

Two oligonucleotides, mixed equimolar, formed the beta constant-region primer covering TRBC1 and TRBC2. Ligated cDNA was amplified by four rounds of PCR with nested alpha and beta constant-region primers and SP2. TCRdb reprocessed the UMI-ligation and nested PCR reads via MiXCR and lists one record per CDR3 protein. Here the sample spans 98,000 or so distinct CDR3 sequences, roughly 15% being singletons. Their specific antigens are unknown. The sample comprised naive CD8+ T cells from blood. The source of these receptors is a human donor in good health.

This clonotype was picked up many times. The V call is TRBV5-5, the J call TRBJ2-1, with TRBD1 as a possible D gene (6 bases). CDR1 is SGHKS and CDR2 is YYEKEE in the germline V gene (reference sequence). The CDR3 covers 15 residues. Trimming removed 7 bases at V and 2 bases at J, with 16 bases between. For the CDR3, the DNA is TGTGCCAGCGCATTCACAGGGACCCCCTACAATGAGCAGTTCTTC. Translating it yields CASAFTGTPYNEQFF.

V usage is TRBV7-6 and J usage is TRBJ1-2; TRBD1 agrees at 7 bases. Unmatched junction bases numbered 9, after V lost 8 bases and J lost 3 bases. This CDR3 is 14 amino acids long. The germline V gene has CDR1 SGHVS and CDR2 FNYEAQ. CDR3 protein: CASGPGQKDYGYTF. CDR3 DNA sequence: TGTGCCAGCGGCCCGGGACAGAAGGACTATGGCTACACCTTC.

The chain uses TRBV27 and TRBJ2-3; TRBD1 matches at 10 bases. In germline, CDR1 is MNHEY, CDR2 SMNVEV (reference sequence). V was clipped by 5 bases and J by 5 bases; unmatched bases: 7. There are 15 residues in the CDR3. CDR3 in DNA: TGTGCCAGCAGTACGACCGGGACAGGGGTAGATACGCAGTATTTT. The encoded protein is CASSTTGTGVDTQYF.

The chain joins TRBV27 to TRBJ2-7; the D gene is possibly TRBD2 (6 bases). This CDR3 region has 15 residues. Trimming removed 6 bases from V and 0 bases from J, with 15 bases in between. Germline loops: CDR1 MNHEY, CDR2 SMNVEV (reference sequence). The CDR3 loop is CASSHSTGGSYEQYF. The CDR3 DNA reads as TGTGCCAGCAGCCATTCTACCGGGGGCTCCTACGAGCAGTACTTC.

The chain uses TRBV19 and TRBJ1-2; D might be TRBD1 (6 bases). The CDR3 is 12 amino acids. V lost 7 bases, J lost 4 bases, and 10 bases lay in between. Germline V gene lookup returns CDR1 LNHDA and CDR2 SQIVND (reference sequence). CDR3 amino acids: CASKGGVYGYTF. The CDR3 DNA reads as TGTGCCAGTAAGGGGGGAGTCTATGGCTACACCTTC.

The chain carries TRBV7-9 and TRBJ1-5; 8 bases map to TRBD1. The CDR3 consists of 15 residues. Per germline, CDR1 SEHNR and CDR2 FQNEAQ (reference sequence). The junction had 8 bases not matched to a gene; V was cut back by 5 bases and J by 5 bases. The CDR3 DNA reads as TGTGCCAGCAGCGCCTTCACGGACAGGGATCAGCCCCAGCATTTT. This gives the protein CASSAFTDRDQPQHF. The entire variable domain, with the rest obtained from reference TRBV7-9 and TRBJ1-5, is as follows: DTGVSQNPRHKITKRGQNVTFRCDPISEHNRLYWYRQTLGQGPEFLTYFQNEAQLEKSRLLSDRFSAERPKGSFSTLEIQRTEQGDSAMYLCASSAFTDRDQPQHFGDGTRLSIL.

The V and J genes are TRBV25-1 and TRBJ1-1; D may be TRBD1 (5 bases). This CDR3 comprises 11 residues. The ends were cut back, 10 bases at V and 4 bases at J, with 10 bases in the middle. Germline-derived CDR1 and CDR2 are MGHDK and SYGVNS. CDR3 nucleotides: TGTGCCACGGACGGGGGCACTGAAGCTTTCTTT. Translating gives CATDGGTEAFF.

This chain joins TRBV5-4 and TRBJ2-1; D ambiguous. Germline V gives CDR1 SGHNT, CDR2 YYREEE (reference sequence). This CDR3 has 11 amino acids. V shed 5 bases and J shed 8 bases, with 8 bases lying between them. The CDR3 bases are TGTGCCAGCAGATTATTGGATGAGCAGTTCTTC. Translating it yields CASRLLDEQFF.

A few counts support this clonotype. The CDR3 sequence: CASRANYNEQFF. The DNA for the CDR3 is TGTGCCAGCAGAGCGAATTACAATGAGCAGTTCTTC. V usage is TRBV6-6 and J usage is TRBJ2-1; D not certain. The V end was cut by 6 bases, the J end by 4 bases, with 7 bases between. Germline V CDR1 and CDR2: MNHNY, SVGAGI (reference sequence). CDR3 length: 12 amino acids.

Many counts were recorded for this clonotype. The gene calls are TRBV10-3 and TRBJ2-2; D not resolved. The germline V gene has CDR1 ENHRY and CDR2 SYGVKD. The CDR3 extends over 13 amino acids. The germline V and J ends were trimmed by 3 bases and 1 base, with 3 bases remaining between them. CDR3 nucleotide sequence: TGTGCCATCAGTGAACTGAACACCGGGGAGCTGTTTTTT. Translation: CAISELNTGELFF.

The table lists this clonotype with a few counts. The chain recombines TRBV3-1 with TRBJ2-7, with D perhaps matching TRBD2 (5 bases). CDR1 LGHDT and CDR2 YNNKEL come from the germline V gene (reference sequence). V was cut by 4 bases and J by 2 bases, with 15 bases left in between. The length of the CDR3 is 15 residues. The CDR3 sequence is CASSPSGLKTYEQYF. The CDR3 region has the DNA TGTGCCAGCAGCCCGTCCGGACTGAAAACCTACGAGCAGTACTTC.

This clonotype was seen ten or more times. The V call is TRBV3-1, the J call TRBJ2-3; TRBD2 might be the D (6 bases). CDR3 length: 16 amino acids. Trimming took 4 bases from V and 5 from J, leaving 19 bases between them. Germline CDR1 reads LGHDT; CDR2 reads YNNKEL (reference sequence). The CDR3: CASSPVASEGVDTQYF. The CDR3 nucleotides read TGTGCCAGCAGCCCCGTAGCTAGCGAGGGCGTAGATACGCAGTATTTT.

The sample holds many counts of this clonotype. The gene calls are TRBV6-4 and TRBJ2-1; a weak D match, TRBD2 (6 bases). Trimming cost V 4 bases and J 4 bases, with 14 bases left between them. Germline-derived CDR1 and CDR2 are MRHNA and SNTAGT. The CDR3 spans 15 residues. CDR3 region: CASSGYGRRYNEQFF. DNA for the CDR3: TGTGCCAGCAGTGGGTACGGGAGACGTTACAATGAGCAGTTCTTC.

The sample holds one count of this clonotype. The chain joins TRBV12-3 or TRBV12-4 to TRBJ2-2, with D tentatively TRBD1 (5 bases). Trimming stripped 8 bases from V and 3 bases from J, with 7 bases between. This CDR3 region has 12 residues. The CDR3 here is CASLQDTGELFF. CDR3 in DNA: TGTGCCAGCCTACAGGACACCGGGGAGCTGTTTTTT.

The J gene is TRBJ2-7, the V gene TRBV29-1; D might be TRBD1 (6 bases). V was pared by 4 bases and J by 2 bases, with 15 bases between. Germline CDR1 SQVTM, CDR2 ANQGSEA. The length of the CDR3 is 14 residues. Written as DNA, the CDR3 is TGCAGCGTTGCAGCCGGGACAAGAACCTACGAGCAGTACTTC. It encodes CSVAAGTRTYEQYF.